Below, 25 T cell receptor beta chains from the same sample are listed, as sequenced in a study of Ad26.COV2.S vaccination and SARS-CoV-2 variants. Treatment noted: 15 to 20 received Ad26.COV2.S at low or high dose, single or two shots; 5 received placebo; per-sample allocation not given. All samples were drawn on day 63, counting from the first vaccine or placebo injection. Sequenced by immunoSEQ multiplex PCR; TCRdb stores in-frame clones only, minus some. The table includes 380,000 or so clones, 83% detected once. Source: peripheral blood, taken in a trial of Ad26.COV2.S vaccine versus placebo. The receptors shown here come from a person between 18 and 65 years old who received the Ad26.COV2.S COVID-19 vaccine or a placebo.

This clone was found once. This chain connects TRBV27 to TRBJ1-2, with D unclear. This CDR3 has 12 amino acids. Trimming removed 8 bases at V and 4 bases at J, with 11 bases between. Looked up from germline, CDR1 is MNHEY and CDR2 is SMNVEV (reference sequence). The CDR3 DNA follows: TGTGCCAGCGGAAGGGAGACCTATGGCTACACCTTC. Translated: CASGRETYGYTF.

This sequence joins TRBV3-1 (or the pseudogene TRBV3-2) and TRBJ2-7; 7 bases are a match to TRBD1. Per the germline V gene, CDR1 is LGHDT and CDR2 is YNNKEL (reference sequence). J lost 0 bases, V lost 5 bases, and 7 bases had no gene match. This CDR3 comprises 15 residues. The CDR3 nucleotides are TGTGCCAGCAGCGGGACCGGGACAGCCTCCTACGAGCAGTACTTC. The encoded protein is CASSGTGTASYEQYF.

V and J are TRBV6-5 and TRBJ1-4; 8 bases line up with TRBD1. The CDR3 is 14 residues long. J gave up 4 bases and V 2 bases, and 0 bases lay outside the gene matches. From germline, CDR1 is MNHEY and CDR2 SVGAGI. CDR3 bases: TGTGCCAGCAGTTACGGACAGGGTAATGAAAAACTGTTTTTT. The encoded protein is CASSYGQGNEKLFF.

The gene calls are TRBV7-9 and TRBJ2-2, with D unresolved. V was shortened by 8 bases and J by 4 bases, with 17 bases between the two germline ends. The germline CDR1 and CDR2 sequences are SEHNR and FQNEAQ (reference sequence). The CDR3 covers 15 residues. The DNA for the CDR3 is TGTGCCAGCGTAAGAACGGTAGTGAGCACCGGGGAGCTGTTTTTT. Protein product: CASVRTVVSTGELFF. Looking up the rest from reference TRBV7-9 and TRBJ2-2 gives the full variable domain: DTGVSQNPRHKITKRGQNVTFRCDPISEHNRLYWYRQTLGQGPEFLTYFQNEAQLEKSRLLSDRFSAERPKGSFSTLEIQRTEQGDSAMYLCASVRTVVSTGELFFGEGSRLTVL.

The gene calls are TRBV9 and TRBJ2-5, with 7 bases that match TRBD1. The length of the CDR3 is 14 residues. Germline V gives CDR1 SGDLS, CDR2 YYNGEE. After removal of 0 bases from V and 5 bases from J, the junction contained 4 bases not matched to a gene. CDR3: CASSVETGLETQYF. For the CDR3, the DNA is TGTGCCAGCAGCGTAGAGACAGGGTTGGAGACCCAGTACTTC.

The V gene is TRBV3-1 (or the pseudogene TRBV3-2), the J gene TRBJ2-5; a weak D match, TRBD2 (7 bases). This CDR3 contains 14 residues. Germline V gene sequence: CDR1 LGHDT, CDR2 YNNKEL (reference sequence). Deletions cut 8 bases from V and 1 base from J, with 14 bases between. CDR3 amino acids: CASRRAGAQETQYF. In DNA, the CDR3 is TGTGCCAGCCGGCGGGCGGGGGCCCAAGAGACCCAGTACTTC.

The V gene is TRBV7-6, the J gene TRBJ1-3, with D possibly TRBD1 on 6 matching bases. CDR3 size: 15 residues. Germline CDR1 reads SGHVS; CDR2 reads FNYEAQ. V was trimmed by 7 bases and J by 0 bases, leaving 13 bases between them. The CDR3 here is CASMARGGSGNTIYF. In DNA form, the CDR3 reads TGTGCCAGCATGGCCCGAGGGGGCTCTGGAAACACCATATATTTT.

About this clone itself: The same CDR3 is also encoded by other DNA sequences in this sample. The chain has TRBV7-2 and TRBJ2-7; unclear D gene. The CDR3 covers 12 residues. Germline values: CDR1 SGHTA, CDR2 FQGNSA. Deletions cut 5 bases from V and 0 bases from J, with 5 bases between. CDR3 protein: CASSPSSYEQYF. CDR3 DNA sequence: TGTGCCAGCAGCCCAAGCTCCTACGAGCAGTACTTC.

The chain combines TRBV7-7 with TRBJ2-5; D unresolved. CDR1 SSHAT and CDR2 FNYEAQ come from the germline V gene (reference sequence). This CDR3 is built from 14 residues. The V gene lost 5 bases and the J gene lost 5 bases, with 15 bases spanning the gap. The CDR3 region is CASSAGPDGETQYF. The CDR3 nucleotides read TGTGCCAGCAGCGCAGGACCCGACGGGGAGACCCAGTACTTC.

The gene calls are TRBV5-5 and TRBJ1-1; unclear D gene. The CDR3 is 17 amino acids. V lost 0 bases and J lost 1, with 16 bases in between. The germline gives CDR1 SGHKS, CDR2 YYEKEE (reference sequence). The CDR3 DNA sequence: TGTGCCAGCAGCTTGGCCGGTAGCGGCGGGAGGAACACTGAAGCTTTCTTT. This sequence encodes CASSLAGSGGRNTEAFF. Complete variable domain (other parts from reference TRBV5-5 and TRBJ1-1): DAGVTQSPTHLIKTRGQQVTLRCSPISGHKSVSWYQQVLGQGPQFIFQYYEKEERGRGNFPDRFSARQFPNYSSELNVNALLLGDSALYLCASSLAGSGGRNTEAFFGQGTRLTVV.

V gene TRBV9 combines with J gene TRBJ1-2; 12 bases line up with TRBD1. CDR1 is SGDLS and CDR2 is YYNGEE in the germline V gene. The V gene end was trimmed by 2 bases and the J gene end by 5 bases; junction bases not matched to a gene: 10. There are 17 residues in the CDR3. The CDR3 protein is CASSVLPGQGAGYGYTF. CDR3 nucleotide sequence: TGTGCCAGCAGCGTTCTACCGGGACAGGGGGCAGGGTATGGCTACACCTTC.

The chain uses TRBV19 and TRBJ2-3; D gene uncertain. The CDR3 runs 16 residues. Trimming shortened V by 5 bases and J by 4 bases, and 19 bases separated the two germline ends. CDR1 is LNHDA, CDR2 SQIVND, per germline (reference sequence). Here the CDR3 DNA reads TGTGCCAGTAGTGCAATTGAGCTGGCAAAGCCAGATACGCAGTATTTT. It codes for CASSAIELAKPDTQYF. The full variable domain, rest sourced from reference TRBV19 and TRBJ2-3, is DGGITQSPKYLFRKEGQNVTLSCEQNLNHDAMYWYRQDPGQGLRLIYYSQIVNDFQKGDIAEGYSVSREKKESFPLTVTSAQKNPTAFYLCASSAIELAKPDTQYFGPGTRLTVL.

This chain links TRBV7-9 with TRBJ2-1, with 15 bases identical to TRBD2. Germline trimming cut 3 bases from V and 9 bases from J; bases unmatched to any gene: 9. This CDR3 is 17 amino acids long. Germline V gene data show CDR1 as SEHNR and CDR2 as FQNEAQ (reference sequence). As DNA, the CDR3 is TGTGCCAGCAGCTTCGGGGGGACTAGCGGGAGGTTAGGTGAGCAGTTCTTC. This gives the protein CASSFGGTSGRLGEQFF.

This chain joins TRBV28 and TRBJ1-1; the D gene is possibly TRBD1 (6 bases). The germline V gene has CDR1 MDHEN and CDR2 SYDVKM. The CDR3 is 14 residues long. V lost 10 bases to trimming and J lost 2 bases, with 17 bases between them. DNA for the CDR3: TGTGCCACGGGGGGCCGACCTTTTAACACTGAAGCTTTCTTT. Its protein product is CATGGRPFNTEAFF.

This clone was detected only a few times. V usage is TRBV5-5 and J usage is TRBJ1-6, with D perhaps TRBD1 (5 bases). CDR1 and CDR2 from the germline V gene are SGHKS and YYEKEE (reference sequence). With 0 bases removed from V and 7 bases from J, the gap between germline ends came to 14 bases. The CDR3 length is 16 residues. CDR3 sequence reads: CASSLVVGVSNSPLHF. The CDR3, as DNA: TGTGCCAGCAGCTTGGTTGTGGGGGTCTCGAATTCACCCCTCCACTTT.

The rearrangement joins TRBV4-1 to TRBJ2-7; D gene unclear. Deletions cut 1 base from V and 3 bases from J, with 7 bases between. The CDR3 contains 13 residues. Germline V CDR1 and CDR2: MGHRA, YSYEKL. The CDR3 here is CASSQVSNYEQYF. For the CDR3, the DNA is TGCGCCAGCAGCCAAGTGTCCAACTACGAGCAGTACTTC.

The chain uses TRBV6-5 and TRBJ1-1; D unclear. The CDR3 runs 15 residues. Trimming left V 1 base short and J 6 bases short, with 15 bases between. Per germline, CDR1 MNHEY and CDR2 SVGAGI. The CDR3 DNA follows: TGTGCCAGCAGTTACTGGGGTTCCGTCAGCGCTGAAGCTTTCTTT. This encodes CASSYWGSVSAEAFF.

J is TRBJ2-3 and V is TRBV29-1, with D possibly matching TRBD2 (5 bases). The V end was cut by 3 bases, the J end by 6 bases, with 13 bases between. The CDR3 spans 13 residues. Germline CDR1 SQVTM, CDR2 ANQGSEA. The CDR3 coding sequence is TGCAGCGTTGATTCCGGGGTAGCTGATACGCAGTATTTT. This translates into CSVDSGVADTQYF.

V is TRBV5-4 and J is TRBJ2-7; D not certain. CDR1 is SGHNT and CDR2 is YYREEE in the germline V gene (reference sequence). This CDR3 comprises 13 residues. The V and J ends lost 9 bases and 0 bases respectively, with 13 bases between them. CDR3 DNA: TGTGCCACCTCCTCAGCTTCCTCCTACGAGCAGTACTTC. Residues: CATSSASSYEQYF. Supplemented by reference TRBV5-4 and TRBJ2-7, the full variable domain reads ETGVTQSPTHLIKTRGQQVTLRCSSQSGHNTVSWYQQALGQGPQFIFQYYREEENGRGNFPPRFSGLQFPNYSSELNVNALELDDSALYLCATSSASSYEQYFGPGTRLTVT.

The rearrangement links TRBV7-2 to TRBJ2-5; 9 bases map to TRBD2. V gave up 3 bases and J gave up 5 bases; unmatched junction bases: 4. CDR1 SGHTA and CDR2 FQGNSA come from the germline V gene. This CDR3 is 14 amino acids long. The CDR3 loop reads CASSLSGRMETQYF. The CDR3 nucleotides are TGTGCCAGCAGCTTGAGCGGGAGGATGGAGACCCAGTACTTC.

The V and J genes are TRBV10-3 and TRBJ1-5; no reliable D call. V was cut by 3 bases and J by 1 base, with 7 bases left in between. Germline V gene lookup returns CDR1 ENHRY and CDR2 SYGVKD. The CDR3 sequence is 14 residues long. DNA of the CDR3: TGTGCCATCAGTGAAGCACAAAGCAATCAGCCCCAGCATTTT. Protein sequence: CAISEAQSNQPQHF.

The V call is TRBV6-6, the J call TRBJ2-5; D call uncertain. CDR3 length equals 11 residues. V dropped 4 bases and J dropped 2 bases, with 2 bases sitting between them. Germline V gives CDR1 MNHNY, CDR2 SVGAGI (reference sequence). The CDR3 region is CASSWQETQYF. The DNA for the CDR3 is TGTGCCAGCAGTTGGCAAGAGACCCAGTACTTC.

The chain uses TRBV9 and TRBJ2-2, with D possibly being TRBD1 (5 bases). The CDR3 consists of 13 residues. Looked up from germline, CDR1 is SGDLS and CDR2 is YYNGEE. Trimming cost V 0 bases and J 9 bases, with 9 bases left between them. The CDR3 DNA follows: TGTGCCAGCAGCGTAGTAGGGGCTAGGGAGCTGTTTTTT. Encoded protein: CASSVVGARELFF.

The chain combines TRBV7-9 with TRBJ1-2, with 10 positions matching TRBD1. The CDR3 has 14 amino acids. V dropped 4 bases and J dropped 8; count of bases not matched to a gene: 7. The germline V gene encodes CDR1 SEHNR and CDR2 FQNEAQ (reference sequence). CDR3 region: CASSYKTGGGGYTF. CDR3 nucleotides: TGTGCCAGCAGCTATAAGACAGGGGGCGGCGGCTACACCTTC. Based on the CDR3 plus reference TRBV7-9 and TRBJ1-2, the full variable domain is DTGVSQNPRHKITKRGQNVTFRCDPISEHNRLYWYRQTLGQGPEFLTYFQNEAQLEKSRLLSDRFSAERPKGSFSTLEIQRTEQGDSAMYLCASSYKTGGGGYTFGSGTRLTVV.

Concerning this clone itself: One end of the junction is discordant with germline, which a read error may explain. The chain links TRBV18 to TRBJ1-1; no definite D call. Germline V CDR1 and CDR2: KGHSH, LQKENI. The CDR3 totals 14 residues. In DNA form, the CDR3 reads TGTGCCAGCTCAGCTACCTCCGGGAACCCTGAAGCTTTCTTT. This codes for CASSATSGNPEAFF.